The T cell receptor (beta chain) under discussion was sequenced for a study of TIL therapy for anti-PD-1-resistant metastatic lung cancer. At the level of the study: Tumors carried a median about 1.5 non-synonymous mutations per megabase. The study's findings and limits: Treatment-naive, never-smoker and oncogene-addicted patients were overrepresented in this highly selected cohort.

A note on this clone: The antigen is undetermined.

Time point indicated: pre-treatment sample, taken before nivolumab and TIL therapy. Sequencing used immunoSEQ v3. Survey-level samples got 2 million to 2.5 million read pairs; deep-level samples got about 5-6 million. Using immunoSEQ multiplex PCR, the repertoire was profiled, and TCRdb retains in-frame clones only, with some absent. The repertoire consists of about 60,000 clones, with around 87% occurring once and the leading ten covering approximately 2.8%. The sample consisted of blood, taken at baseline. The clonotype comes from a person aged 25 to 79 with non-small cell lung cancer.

Written as DNA, the CDR3 is TGTGCCATCAGTGAACTCGGACTCGGAAATTCACCCCTCCACTTT. The encoded protein is CAISELGLGNSPLHF. The chain links TRBV10-3 to TRBJ1-6; D is ambiguous. From germline, CDR1 is ENHRY and CDR2 SYGVKD. The CDR3 is 15 residues long. V lost 3 bases and J 7 bases, leaving 13 bases between the germline ends.